Following are 10 T cell receptor beta chains from one sample sequenced in a study of breast tumors, draining lymph nodes, adjacent tissues (dated by TCRdb to 2016 to 2017). Preparation of the library involved multiplex PCR. Instrument used: Illumina HiSeq 2000. TCRdb's own reprocessing of the public reads used fastp at Q25 and MiXCR and kept productive beta chains. Every entry covers one CDR3 protein and lists the most common genes and DNA from its rows. Across this sample there are around 19,000 distinct CDR3 sequences, with about a third seen only once. 11% of the sample comes from the top ten. Sequenced sample: breast tumor tissue. These receptors originate from a female donor with breast cancer. Some clones in this sample may be carry-over from other donors' samples.

This clonotype occurred many times. The chain recombines TRBV30 with TRBJ2-7, with 13 positions matching TRBD2. V shed 0 bases, J shed 4 bases, and the junction held 3 bases outside the gene matches. CDR1 is GTSNPN and CDR2 is SVGIG in the germline V gene (reference sequence). The CDR3 has 15 amino acids. The CDR3 here is CAWSVRLAGGYEQYF. The CDR3 region has the DNA TGTGCCTGGAGTGTACGACTAGCGGGAGGTTACGAGCAGTACTTC.

Turning to this clonotype: A read error may be the cause here, since a much bigger clone is one base away. In this CDR3 the conserved last residue, phenylalanine or tryptophan, is missing, so a read error is likely. The V gene is TRBV11-2, the J gene TRBJ2-5; TRBD1 matches 8 bases. Germline CDR1 is SGHAT and CDR2 is FQNNGV. This CDR3 has 15 residues. The J segment lost 5 bases and the V segment lost 5 bases, leaving 10 bases of the junction unmatched. CDR3 sequence reads: CASSPRGQVGETQYL. DNA for the CDR3: TGTGCCAGCAGCCCCCGGGGACAGGTCGGGGAGACCCAGTACCTC.

The genes are TRBV19 and TRBJ2-4, with D maybe TRBD2 (5 bases). Deletions cut 5 bases from V and 1 base from J, with 15 bases between. Germline V lookup: CDR1 LNHDA, CDR2 SQIVND (reference sequence). The CDR3 consists of 16 residues. For the CDR3, the DNA is TGTGCCAGTAGTCGTACGGGGAGTGGGGCCAAAAACATTCAGTACTTC. This codes for CASSRTGSGAKNIQYF.

This clonotype has ten or more counts. The chain recombines TRBV4-2 with TRBJ2-7, with TRBD2 matching over 11 bases. CDR1 is LGHNA, CDR2 YNFKEQ, per germline. The ends lost 0 bases at V and 2 bases at J; junction bases unmatched: 9. CDR3 length equals 18 residues. Here the CDR3 reads CASSQDSRVAGGAYEQYF. For the CDR3, the DNA is TGTGCCAGCAGCCAAGATAGTCGGGTAGCGGGAGGGGCCTACGAGCAGTACTTC.

This clonotype was observed many times. The chain is built from TRBV10-2 and TRBJ2-1; D is perhaps TRBD1 or TRBD2 (6 bases each). V was clipped by 6 bases and J by 4 bases, with 19 bases between them. Germline V gene data show CDR1 as WSHSY and CDR2 as SAAADI. The CDR3 totals 16 residues. CDR3 nucleotides: TGCGCCAGCAGCACGGGGGCAGCCTCCCTTTACAATGAGCAGTTCTTC. This translates into CASSTGAASLYNEQFF.

This clonotype was counted at least ten times. V gene TRBV24-1 combines with J gene TRBJ2-5; 9 bases align to TRBD2. The CDR3 loop spans 14 amino acids. Germline CDR1 KGHDR, CDR2 SFDVKD. V shed 9 bases, J shed 4 bases, and the junction held 8 bases outside the gene matches. CDR3 bases: TGTGCCACCTCCGGGGCTAGCGGGACAGAGACCCAGTACTTC. This encodes CATSGASGTETQYF.

This clonotype was picked up one time. V is TRBV5-4 and J is TRBJ2-5; the D is unclear. CDR3 length: 11 residues. Trimming removed 2 bases from V and 5 bases from J, with 4 bases in between. Germline V CDR1 and CDR2: SGHNT, YYREEE (reference sequence). DNA of the CDR3: TGTGCCAGCAGCTTCAGGGAGACCCAGTACTTC. This gives the protein CASSFRETQYF.

This clonotype was observed at least ten times. The CDR3 spells CAISESGPGYTF. The CDR3 DNA reads TGTGCCATCAGTGAGTCCGGGCCTGGCTACACCTTC. V is TRBV10-3 and J is TRBJ1-2, with unresolved D. V lost 0 bases and J 7 bases, leaving 6 bases between the germline ends. There are 12 residues in the CDR3. CDR1 ENHRY and CDR2 SYGVKD come from the germline V gene.

The chain is built from TRBV6-2 or TRBV6-3 and TRBJ1-5; D is unclear. The CDR3 covers 16 residues. Germline V lookup: CDR1 MNHEY, CDR2 SVGEGT. V was cut by 7 bases and J by 2 bases, with 18 bases left in between. CDR3 region: CASNYGVEEGNQPQHF. CDR3 coding DNA: TGTGCCAGCAATTATGGAGTGGAGGAGGGCAATCAGCCCCAGCATTTT.

The chain recombines TRBV18 with TRBJ2-3; TRBD1 or TRBD2 may be the D gene (5 bases each). V was trimmed by 3 bases and J by 4 bases, leaving 20 bases between them. Per the germline V gene, CDR1 is KGHSH and CDR2 is LQKENI. The length of the CDR3 is 17 residues. CDR3 coding DNA: TGTGCCAGCTCACCGTCAACTAGTGGGACGGCGGCAGATACGCAGTATTTT. Its translation: CASSPSTSGTAADTQYF.